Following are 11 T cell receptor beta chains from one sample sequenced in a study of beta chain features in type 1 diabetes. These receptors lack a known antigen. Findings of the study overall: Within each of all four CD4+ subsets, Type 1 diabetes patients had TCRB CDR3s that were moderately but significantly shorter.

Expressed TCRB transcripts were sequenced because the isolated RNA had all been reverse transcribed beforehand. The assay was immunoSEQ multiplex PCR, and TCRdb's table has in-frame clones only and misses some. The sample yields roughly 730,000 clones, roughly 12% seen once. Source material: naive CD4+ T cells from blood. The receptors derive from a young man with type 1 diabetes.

The CDR3, as DNA: TGTGCCAGCAGCCTAAGTCCCTCTGGGGCCAACGTCCTGACTTTC. This codes for CASSLSPSGANVLTF. This rearrangement joins TRBV7-6 to TRBJ2-6; unclear D gene. The CDR3 has 15 amino acids. The V end was cut by 5 bases, the J end by 0 bases, with 8 bases between. Germline assignment: CDR1 SGHVS and CDR2 FNYEAQ. Complete variable domain (other parts from reference TRBV7-6 and TRBJ2-6): GAGVSQSPRYKVTKRGQDVALRCDPISGHVSLYWYRQALGQGPEFLTYFNYEAQQDKSGLPNDRFSAERPEGSISTLTIQRTEQRDSAMYRCASSLSPSGANVLTFGAGSRLTVL.

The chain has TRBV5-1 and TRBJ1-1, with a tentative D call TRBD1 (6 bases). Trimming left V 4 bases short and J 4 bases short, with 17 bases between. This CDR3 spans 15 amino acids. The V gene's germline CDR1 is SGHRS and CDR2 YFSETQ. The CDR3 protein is CASSGLGQFITEAFF. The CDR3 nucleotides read TGCGCCAGCAGCGGTCTCGGACAGTTCATCACTGAAGCTTTCTTT.

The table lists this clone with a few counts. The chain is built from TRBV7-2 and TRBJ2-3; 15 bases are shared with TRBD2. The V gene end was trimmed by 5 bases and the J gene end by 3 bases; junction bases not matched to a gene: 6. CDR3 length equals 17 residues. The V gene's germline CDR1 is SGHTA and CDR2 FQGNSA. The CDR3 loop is CASSLGLAGGWTDTQYF. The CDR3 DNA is TGTGCCAGCAGCCTGGGACTAGCGGGGGGTTGGACAGATACGCAGTATTTT.

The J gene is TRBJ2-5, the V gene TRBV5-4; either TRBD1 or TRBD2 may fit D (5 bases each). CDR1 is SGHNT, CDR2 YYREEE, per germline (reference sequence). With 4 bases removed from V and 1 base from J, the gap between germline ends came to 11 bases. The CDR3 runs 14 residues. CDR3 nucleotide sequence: TGTGCCAGCAGCCCTACCGGGACCCAAGAGACCCAGTACTTC. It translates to CASSPTGTQETQYF.

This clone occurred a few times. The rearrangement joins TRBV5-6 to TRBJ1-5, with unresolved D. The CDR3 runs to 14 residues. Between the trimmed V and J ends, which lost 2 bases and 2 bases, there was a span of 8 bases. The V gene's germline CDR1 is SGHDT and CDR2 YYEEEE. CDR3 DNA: TGTGCCAGCAGCTTCCTCGGTGGCAATCAGCCCCAGCATTTT. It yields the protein CASSFLGGNQPQHF.

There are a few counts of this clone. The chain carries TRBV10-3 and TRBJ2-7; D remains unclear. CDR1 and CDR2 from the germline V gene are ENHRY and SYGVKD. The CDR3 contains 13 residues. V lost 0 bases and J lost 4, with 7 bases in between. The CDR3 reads CAISESRIYEQYF. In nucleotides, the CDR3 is TGTGCCATCAGTGAGTCGAGAATTTACGAGCAGTACTTC.

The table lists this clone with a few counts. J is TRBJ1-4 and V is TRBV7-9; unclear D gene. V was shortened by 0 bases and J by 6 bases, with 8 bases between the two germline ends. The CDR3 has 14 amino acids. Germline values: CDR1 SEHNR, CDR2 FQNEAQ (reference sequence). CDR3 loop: CASSLARADEKLFF. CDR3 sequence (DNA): TGTGCCAGCAGCTTAGCGAGGGCGGATGAAAAACTGTTTTTT.

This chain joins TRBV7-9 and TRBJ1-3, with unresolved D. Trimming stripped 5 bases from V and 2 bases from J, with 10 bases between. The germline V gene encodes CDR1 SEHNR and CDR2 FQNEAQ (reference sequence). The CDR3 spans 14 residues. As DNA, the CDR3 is TGTGCCAGCAGCCCGGACGGGGCTGGAAACACCATATATTTT. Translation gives CASSPDGAGNTIYF.

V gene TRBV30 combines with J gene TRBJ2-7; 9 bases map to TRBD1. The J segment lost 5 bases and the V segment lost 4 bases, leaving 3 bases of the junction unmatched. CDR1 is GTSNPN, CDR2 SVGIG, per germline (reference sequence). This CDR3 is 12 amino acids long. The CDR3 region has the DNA TGTGCCTGGACGACAGGGGGGGACGAGCAGTACTTC. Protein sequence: CAWTTGGDEQYF.

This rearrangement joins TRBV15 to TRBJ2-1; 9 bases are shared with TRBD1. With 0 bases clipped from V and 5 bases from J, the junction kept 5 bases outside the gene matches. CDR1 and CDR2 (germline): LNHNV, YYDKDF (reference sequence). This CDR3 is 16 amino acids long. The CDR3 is CATSREGQGINNEQFF. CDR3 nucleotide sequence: TGTGCCACCAGCAGAGAGGGACAGGGAATAAACAATGAGCAGTTCTTC. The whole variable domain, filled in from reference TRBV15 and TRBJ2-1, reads DAMVIQNPRYQVTQFGKPVTLSCSQTLNHNVMYWYQQKSSQAPKLLFHYYDKDFNNEADTPDNFQSRRPNTSFCFLDIRSPGLGDTAMYLCATSREGQGINNEQFFGPGTRLTVL.

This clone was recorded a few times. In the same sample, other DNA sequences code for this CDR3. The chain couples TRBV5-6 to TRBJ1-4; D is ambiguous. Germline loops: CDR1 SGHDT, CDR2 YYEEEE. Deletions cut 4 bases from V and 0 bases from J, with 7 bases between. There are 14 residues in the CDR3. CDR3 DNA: TGTGCCAGCAGCCCGGGTGCAACTAATGAAAAACTGTTTTTT. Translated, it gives CASSPGATNEKLFF. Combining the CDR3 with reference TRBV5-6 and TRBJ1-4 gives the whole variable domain DAGVTQSPTHLIKTRGQQVTLRCSPKSGHDTVSWYQQALGQGPQFIFQYYEEEERQRGNFPDRFSGHQFPNYSSELNVNALLLGDSALYLCASSPGATNEKLFFGSGTQLSVL.